What follows describes a single T cell receptor beta chain. Source study methods: Reference gene primer amplification yielded estimated nucleated cell counts. TCRdb's table, derived via immunoSEQ multiplex PCR, lists solely in-frame clones and lacks some. V and J calls and clone size are those listed in that table; D and trimming were worked out from the DNA. The data contain about 220,000 clones, 70% to 90% of them seen just once; the ten biggest clones take up roughly 14%. The source of the sample is a study of blood T cell repertoires in COVID-19. Study-wide background: There were acute and convalescent COVID-19 samples, and they came from the United States, Italy and Spain. T cells, B-cell-depleted T cells, or PBMCs provided the cDNA or gDNA that served as material.

Adults between roughly 18 and 89 years of age took part from 24 US areas. Unmatched junction bases numbered 12, after V lost 6 bases and J lost 8 bases. This CDR3 comprises 16 residues. Germline CDR1 and CDR2: SGHAT and FQNNGV. The chain has TRBV11-2 and TRBJ2-3; 12 bases align to TRBD2. The receptor's source is a woman between 50 and 59 years old with acute COVID-19. The sample consisted of PBMCs or T cells enriched from blood (not recorded which). CDR3 amino acids: CASRPASGRASRTQYF. The CDR3 region has the DNA TGTGCCAGCAGGCCGGCTAGCGGGAGGGCGAGCCGTACGCAGTATTTT.